The entry below gives a single TCR beta chain sequence along with its context. This clonotype was seen a few times. Its antigen is unknown. No much larger clone exists at a distance of one base, and base qualities are not known. The data were obtained in a study of CD8 T cells in ankylosing spondylitis (TCRdb year 2017). For context, the study as a whole: The study set out to find disease-linked TCR variants by profiling T cell receptor beta repertoires in ankylosing spondylitis patients and healthy donors. The whole study cohort included 108 healthy donors and under 30 ankylosing spondylitis patients. Peripheral blood samples were taken, and synovial fluid was additionally collected from ankylosing spondylitis patients. Overall results and qualifications from the work: Some TCR beta motif variants had previously been reported in synovial fluid and blood of reactive arthritis patients, which suggested common disease-initiation mechanisms. The disease-linked clones were reported to be significantly enriched in matched synovial fluid samples from ankylosing spondylitis patients. The disease-linked clones showed a CD8+ phenotype and occurred at relatively low frequencies in peripheral blood. A TCR beta motif of fewer than 10 highly homologous amino acid variants appeared characteristic of blood from ankylosing spondylitis patients.

TCRdb shows the sequencer as Illumina HiSeq 2500. Quantitative 5'-RACE with molecular barcodes was the method used to prepare the TCR beta libraries. The paper's processing steps were these. To identify disease-linked TCR variants, a new computational method was used, one built on a probabilistic model of VDJ rearrangement. TCRdb passed the public sequencing reads through fastp at Q25 and MiXCR, retaining productive beta sequences. Rows with a matching CDR3 protein are joined into one entry that keeps the most common DNA and genes. TCRdb, not the original authors, processed these V and J calls. Here the sample has 750,000 to 850,000 distinct CDR3 sequences; approximately 12% occur a single time. The biggest ten clones account for about 0.5% of the sample. Cut back by 1 base and 4 bases, the V and J ends lie 14 bases apart. CDR1 and CDR2, looked up from the germline V gene, are SGHTA and FQGNSA. CDR3 length: 16 amino acids, cysteine to phenylalanine. The read is trimmed to its CDR3 DNA, 48 bases read in frame from base 1.

The chain uses TRBV7-2 and TRBJ1-3; there is no confident call for the D gene. This sequence originates from a male donor with ankylosing spondylitis. Sequencing was carried out using blood, either unsorted or a sorted T cell fraction (not recorded which). Here the CDR3 is given as CASSLVGSLPGNTIYF. The DNA is as follows: TGTGCCAGCAGCTTAGTGGGGTCCCTGCCGGGAAACACCATATATTTT.